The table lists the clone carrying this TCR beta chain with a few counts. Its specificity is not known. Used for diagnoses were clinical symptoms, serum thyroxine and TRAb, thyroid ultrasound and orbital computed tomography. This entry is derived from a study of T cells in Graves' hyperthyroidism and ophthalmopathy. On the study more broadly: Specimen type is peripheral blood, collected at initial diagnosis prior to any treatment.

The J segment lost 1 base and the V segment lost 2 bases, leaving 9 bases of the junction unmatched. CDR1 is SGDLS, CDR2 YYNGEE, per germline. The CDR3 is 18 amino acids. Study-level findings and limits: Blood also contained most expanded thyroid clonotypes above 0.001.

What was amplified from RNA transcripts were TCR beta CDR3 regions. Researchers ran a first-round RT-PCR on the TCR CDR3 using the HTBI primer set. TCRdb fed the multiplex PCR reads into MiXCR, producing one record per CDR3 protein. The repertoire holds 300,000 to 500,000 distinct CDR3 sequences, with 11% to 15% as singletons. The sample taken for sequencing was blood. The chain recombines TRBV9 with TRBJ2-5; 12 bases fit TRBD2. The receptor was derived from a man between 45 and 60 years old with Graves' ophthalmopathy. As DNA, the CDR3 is TGTGCCAGCAGCGTTACGACTAGCGGGAGTGTCGGCCAAGAGACCCAGTACTTC. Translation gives CASSVTTSGSVGQETQYF. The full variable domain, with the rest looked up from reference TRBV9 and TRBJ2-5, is DSGVTQTPKHLITATGQRVTLRCSPRSGDLSVYWYQQSLDQGLQFLIQYYNGEERAKGNILERFSAQQFPDLHSELNLSSLELGDSALYFCASSVTTSGSVGQETQYFGPGTRLLVL.